The 21 T cell receptor beta chains below all came from one sample that was sequenced in a study of control samples from healthy donors and cancer patients. Assay: immunoSEQ multiplex PCR; the TCRdb copy retains only in-frame clones and omits some. Altogether roughly 94,000 clones are present, approximately 84% being singletons, with the ten largest covering more than 30%. Sequencing input: PBMCs. The receptors come from a man in his 70s with lung cancer.

Note on this clone: The identical CDR3 is also encoded by other nucleotide sequences in the sample. V usage is TRBV7-6 and J usage is TRBJ2-4, with 7 bases that match TRBD2. J lost 6 bases, V lost 1 base, and 6 bases had no gene match. The CDR3 covers 15 residues. Germline CDR1 and CDR2: SGHVS and FNYEAQ. The chain's CDR3 is CASSLGGGGRNIQYF. The CDR3 nucleotides are TGTGCCAGCAGCTTAGGGGGGGGAGGGAGAAACATTCAGTACTTC. Combining the CDR3 with reference TRBV7-6 and TRBJ2-4 gives the whole variable domain GAGVSQSPRYKVTKRGQDVALRCDPISGHVSLYWYRQALGQGPEFLTYFNYEAQQDKSGLPNDRFSAERPEGSISTLTIQRTEQRDSAMYRCASSLGGGGRNIQYFGAGTRLSVL.

The genes are TRBV25-1 and TRBJ1-6; no clear D gene. Germline V gene lookup returns CDR1 MGHDK and CDR2 SYGVNS. Between the trimmed V and J ends, which lost 1 base and 9 bases, there was a span of 13 bases. The CDR3 runs 15 residues. The CDR3 sequence is CASSEFFDATSPLHF. DNA of the CDR3: TGTGCCAGCAGTGAATTTTTCGACGCCACTTCACCCCTCCACTTT. Complete variable domain (other parts from reference TRBV25-1 and TRBJ1-6): EADIYQTPRYLVIGTGKKITLECSQTMGHDKMYWYQQDPGMELHLIHYSYGVNSTEKGDLSSESTVSRIRTEHFPLTLESARPSHTSQYLCASSEFFDATSPLHFGNGTRLTVT.

CDR3 residues: CASSSLQGTPTNEKLFF. The CDR3 DNA sequence: TGTGCCAGCAGCTCTCTCCAGGGGACTCCAACTAATGAAAAACTGTTTTTT. The chain links TRBV7-9 to TRBJ1-4; D perhaps matches TRBD1 (6 bases). The V gene's germline CDR1 is SEHNR and CDR2 FQNEAQ (reference sequence). V shed 4 bases and J shed 0 bases, with 15 bases lying between them. This CDR3 has 17 residues. Combining the CDR3 with reference TRBV7-9 and TRBJ1-4 gives the whole variable domain DTGVSQNPRHKITKRGQNVTFRCDPISEHNRLYWYRQTLGQGPEFLTYFQNEAQLEKSRLLSDRFSAERPKGSFSTLEIQRTEQGDSAMYLCASSSLQGTPTNEKLFFGSGTQLSVL.

The J gene is TRBJ2-2, the V gene TRBV18; D not resolved. The CDR3 runs to 14 residues. Germline V CDR1 and CDR2: KGHSH, LQKENI. The V gene lost 2 bases and the J gene lost 6 bases, with 10 bases spanning the gap. CDR3 in amino acids: CASSPRPEAGELFF. The CDR3 nucleotides are TGTGCCAGCTCACCAAGGCCCGAGGCCGGGGAGCTGTTTTTT.

This clone was detected a few times. CDR3: CASSLGSYEQYF. Written as DNA, the CDR3 is TGTGCCAGCAGCTTGGGGTCCTACGAGCAGTACTTC. The chain is built from TRBV28 and TRBJ2-7; D not resolved. V lost 6 bases and J 1 base, leaving 7 bases between the germline ends. CDR1 is MDHEN, CDR2 SYDVKM, per germline. The CDR3 has 12 residues.

The rearrangement joins TRBV19 to TRBJ2-3; 13 bases fit TRBD2. From germline, CDR1 is LNHDA and CDR2 SQIVND (reference sequence). The V gene end was trimmed by 5 bases and the J gene end by 5 bases; junction bases not matched to a gene: 7. The CDR3 extends over 16 amino acids. The CDR3 loop is CASSLLAGGPGDTQYF. The CDR3 DNA is TGTGCCAGTAGTCTACTAGCGGGGGGGCCTGGAGATACGCAGTATTTT. Variable domain in full (rest from reference TRBV19 and TRBJ2-3): DGGITQSPKYLFRKEGQNVTLSCEQNLNHDAMYWYRQDPGQGLRLIYYSQIVNDFQKGDIAEGYSVSREKKESFPLTVTSAQKNPTAFYLCASSLLAGGPGDTQYFGPGTRLTVL.

The gene calls are TRBV11-2 and TRBJ1-3; D perhaps matches TRBD1 (5 bases). V lost 3 bases to trimming and J lost 4 bases, with 10 bases between them. Germline V lookup: CDR1 SGHAT, CDR2 FQNNGV. The length of the CDR3 is 14 residues. The CDR3 coding sequence is TGTGCCAGCAGCTTCAACTCAGGGGGAAACACCATATATTTT. This codes for CASSFNSGGNTIYF. Together with reference TRBV11-2 and TRBJ1-3, the CDR3 gives the full variable domain: EAGVAQSPRYKIIEKRQSVAFWCNPISGHATLYWYQQILGQGPKLLIQFQNNGVVDDSQLPKDRFSAERLKGVDSTLKIQPAKLEDSAVYLCASSFNSGGNTIYFGEGSWLTVV.

This clone was seen a few times. The rearrangement joins TRBV6-5 to TRBJ2-7; no clear D gene. Deletions cut 5 bases from V and 0 bases from J, with 11 bases between. The germline CDR1 and CDR2 sequences are MNHEY and SVGAGI. This CDR3 is built from 14 residues. CDR3 residues: CASSPGPSSYEQYF. The CDR3 region has the DNA TGTGCCAGCAGTCCCGGGCCAAGCTCCTACGAGCAGTACTTC.

The chain links TRBV28 to TRBJ2-7; D perhaps matches TRBD2 (6 bases). Trimming cost V 3 bases and J 4 bases, with 19 bases left between them. Per germline, CDR1 MDHEN and CDR2 SYDVKM. The CDR3 has 16 residues. The CDR3 sequence: CASSLGGQPMIYEQYF. In DNA, the CDR3 is TGTGCCAGCAGTTTGGGGGGTCAGCCCATGATTTACGAGCAGTACTTC.

The chain links TRBV7-8 to TRBJ1-2; TRBD1 is a possible D gene (6 bases). Between the trimmed V and J ends, which lost 4 bases and 7 bases, there was a span of 19 bases. Germline V gene data show CDR1 as SGHVS and CDR2 as FQNEAQ. The CDR3 sequence is 15 residues long. This CDR3 reads CASSSGLGGLGGYTF. The DNA of the CDR3 is TGTGCCAGCAGCTCGGGCCTGGGGGGCCTGGGTGGCTACACCTTC.

The chain couples TRBV6-2 or TRBV6-3 to TRBJ2-5, with 9 bases fitting TRBD2. With 2 bases clipped from V and 0 bases from J, the junction kept 4 bases outside the gene matches. This CDR3 has 16 residues. Germline CDR1 MNHEY, CDR2 SVGEGT. The CDR3 DNA sequence: TGTGCCAGCAGTTACGAGCGGGGGGTAAACCAAGAGACCCAGTACTTC. Its protein is CASSYERGVNQETQYF.

This clone was seen once. The rearrangement joins TRBV20-1 to TRBJ2-1, with D unresolved. The germline V gene encodes CDR1 DFQATT and CDR2 SNEGSKA (reference sequence). V gave up 6 bases and J gave up 4 bases, with 19 bases separating them. The CDR3 extends over 15 amino acids. The CDR3 DNA reads TGCAGTGCCAGTGGGTGGCAGTTTCCTTACAATGAGCAGTTCTTC. Amino acids: CSASGWQFPYNEQFF.

The chain combines TRBV12-3 or TRBV12-4 with TRBJ1-2, with D possibly being TRBD1 (5 bases). Trimming cost V 5 bases and J 3 bases, with 10 bases left between them. The CDR3 is 13 amino acids. The CDR3 DNA reads as TGTGCCAGCAGTCTACAGGTAGACTATGGCTACACCTTC. Encoded protein: CASSLQVDYGYTF.

The chain links TRBV2 to TRBJ2-7; perhaps TRBD1 as D (6 bases). V was cut by 2 bases and J by 4 bases, with 15 bases left in between. CDR1 SNHLY and CDR2 FYNNEI come from the germline V gene. The CDR3 extends over 15 amino acids. The CDR3 loop reads CASSERRQAVYEQYF. DNA for the CDR3: TGTGCCAGCAGTGAAAGGAGACAGGCGGTGTACGAGCAGTACTTC.

This clone was seen only once. The DNA for the CDR3 is TGCGCCAGCAGCTTGGCGGGGACAGGGTCGTCCGAGACCCAGTACTTC. Its translation: CASSLAGTGSSETQYF. The rearrangement uses TRBV5-1 and TRBJ2-5; 9 bases are a match to TRBD1. This CDR3 is 16 amino acids long. CDR1 is SGHRS, CDR2 YFSETQ, per germline. J was trimmed by 5 bases and V by 0 bases; bases with no gene match: 8.

Notes on this clone: The same CDR3 is also encoded by other DNA sequences in this sample. This rearrangement joins TRBV9 to TRBJ1-6; D is ambiguous. V dropped 4 bases and J dropped 8 bases, with 13 bases sitting between them. The germline CDR1 and CDR2 sequences are SGDLS and YYNGEE. The CDR3 is 14 amino acids. CDR3 DNA sequence: TGTGCCAGCAGCTCGCGGGGAGCCTATTCACCCCTCCACTTT. It translates to CASSSRGAYSPLHF.

The J gene is TRBJ2-4, the V gene TRBV6-4; either TRBD1 or TRBD2 may supply D (5 bases each). V gave up 8 bases and J gave up 0 bases, with 11 bases separating them. Germline V gives CDR1 MRHNA, CDR2 SNTAGT. The CDR3 spans 14 residues. The CDR3 protein is CASLGELAKNIQYF. As DNA, the CDR3 is TGTGCCAGCTTGGGGGAGTTAGCCAAAAACATTCAGTACTTC.

The CDR3 is CASSDPGQGNTEAFF. The CDR3 DNA reads TGTGCCAGCAGTGACCCGGGACAGGGGAACACTGAAGCTTTCTTT. The V call is TRBV6-6, the J call TRBJ1-1; 9 bases fit TRBD1. Trimming at V came to 5 bases and at J to 1 base, leaving 5 bases not matched to a gene. Germline CDR1 and CDR2: MNHNY and SVGAGI (reference sequence). CDR3 length: 15 amino acids.

This clone has a single count. The chain has TRBV6-6 and TRBJ1-6; D unresolved. Germline V gene data show CDR1 as MNHNY and CDR2 as SVGAGI (reference sequence). Trimming left V 4 bases short and J 5 bases short, with 9 bases between. The CDR3 loop spans 14 amino acids. This chain's CDR3 is CASSSNSNNSPLHF. DNA for the CDR3: TGTGCCAGCAGTTCGAACTCAAATAATTCACCCCTCCACTTT.

The chain combines TRBV5-1 with TRBJ1-1, with D possibly TRBD1 on 6 matching bases. In germline, CDR1 is SGHRS, CDR2 YFSETQ. The germline V and J ends were trimmed by 0 bases and 1 base, with 13 bases remaining between them. The CDR3 contains 16 residues. CDR3 DNA sequence: TGCGCCAGCAGCTTGGGCCCTCAGGGGCCGAACACTGAAGCTTTCTTT. Residues: CASSLGPQGPNTEAFF. Full variable domain (outside the CDR3, taken from reference TRBV5-1 and TRBJ1-1): KAGVTQTPRYLIKTRGQQVTLSCSPISGHRSVSWYQQTPGQGLQFLFEYFSETQRNKGNFPGRFSGRQFSNSRSEMNVSTLELGDSALYLCASSLGPQGPNTEAFFGQGTRLTVV.

The CDR3 DNA sequence: TGTGCCAGCAGACGGACAGGGCCCGCAGAGACCCAGTACTTC. As protein: CASRRTGPAETQYF. This chain connects TRBV27 to TRBJ2-5; 8 nucleotides match TRBD1. V gave up 6 bases and J gave up 4 bases; unmatched junction bases: 7. This CDR3 spans 14 amino acids. Germline V gives CDR1 MNHEY, CDR2 SMNVEV (reference sequence).